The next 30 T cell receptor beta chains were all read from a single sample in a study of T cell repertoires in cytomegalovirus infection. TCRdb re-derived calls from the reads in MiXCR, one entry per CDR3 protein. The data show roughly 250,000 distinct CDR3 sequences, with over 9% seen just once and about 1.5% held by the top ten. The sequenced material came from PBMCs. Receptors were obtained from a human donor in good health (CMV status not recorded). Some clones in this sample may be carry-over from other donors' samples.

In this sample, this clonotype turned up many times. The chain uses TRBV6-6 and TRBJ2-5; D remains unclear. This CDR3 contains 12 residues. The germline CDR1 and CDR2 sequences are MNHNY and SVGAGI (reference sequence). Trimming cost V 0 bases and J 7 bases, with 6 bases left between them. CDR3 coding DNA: TGTGCCAGCAGTTACTCCGGCCGGACCCAGTACTTC. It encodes CASSYSGRTQYF.

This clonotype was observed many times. The CDR3, as DNA: TGCAGTGCCCCGAGGGGAAAGCGGGAGCCCAATGAGCAGTTCTTC. Amino acids: CSAPRGKREPNEQFF. The rearrangement uses TRBV20-1 and TRBJ2-1; 8 bases line up with TRBD2. Germline V gives CDR1 DFQATT, CDR2 SNEGSKA (reference sequence). The V segment lost 6 bases and the J segment 6 bases; nucleotides outside the gene matches: 13. The CDR3 runs to 15 residues.

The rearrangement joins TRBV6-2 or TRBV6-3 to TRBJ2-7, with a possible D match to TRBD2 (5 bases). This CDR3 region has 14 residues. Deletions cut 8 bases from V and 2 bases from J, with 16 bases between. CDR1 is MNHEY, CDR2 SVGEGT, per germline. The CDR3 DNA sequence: TGTGCCAGCGGACGAGGGCCCATAACCTACGAGCAGTACTTC. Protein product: CASGRGPITYEQYF.

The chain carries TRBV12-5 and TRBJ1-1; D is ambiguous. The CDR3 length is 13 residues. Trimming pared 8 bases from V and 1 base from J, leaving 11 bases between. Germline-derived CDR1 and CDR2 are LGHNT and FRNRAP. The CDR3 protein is CASSKAENTEAFF. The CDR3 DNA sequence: TGTGCTAGTAGTAAGGCGGAGAACACTGAAGCTTTCTTT.

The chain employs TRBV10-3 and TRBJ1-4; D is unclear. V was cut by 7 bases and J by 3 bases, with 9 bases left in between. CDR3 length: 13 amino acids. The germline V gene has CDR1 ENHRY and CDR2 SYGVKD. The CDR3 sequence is CAITGTPNEKLFF. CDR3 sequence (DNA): TGTGCCATCACAGGAACCCCTAATGAAAAACTGTTTTTT.

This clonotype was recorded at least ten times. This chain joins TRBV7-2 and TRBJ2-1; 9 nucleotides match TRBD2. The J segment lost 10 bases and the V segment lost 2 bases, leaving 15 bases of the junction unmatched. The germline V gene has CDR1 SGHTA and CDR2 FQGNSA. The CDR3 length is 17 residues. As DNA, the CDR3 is TGTGCCAGCAGCTTAAGCGGGCTAGCGGGAAGGGCGAGGGAGCAGTTCTTC. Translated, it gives CASSLSGLAGRAREQFF.

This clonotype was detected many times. CDR3 in amino acids: CASRPILGREGSYNEQFF. The CDR3 DNA is TGTGCCAGCAGACCAATCCTGGGGCGGGAGGGTTCCTACAATGAGCAGTTCTTC. The V call is TRBV7-2, the J call TRBJ2-1; 9 bases map to TRBD2. Trimming at V came to 6 bases and at J to 1 base, leaving 13 bases not matched to a gene. CDR3 length: 18 amino acids. Germline V gives CDR1 SGHTA, CDR2 FQGNSA.

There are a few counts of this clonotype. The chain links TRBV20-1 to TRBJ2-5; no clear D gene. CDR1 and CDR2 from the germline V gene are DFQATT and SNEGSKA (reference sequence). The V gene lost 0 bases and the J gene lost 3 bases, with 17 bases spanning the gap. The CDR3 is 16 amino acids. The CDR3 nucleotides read TGCAGTGCTAGAGAAATCTCGCGACAATTTAAAGAGACCCAGTACTTC. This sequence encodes CSAREISRQFKETQYF.

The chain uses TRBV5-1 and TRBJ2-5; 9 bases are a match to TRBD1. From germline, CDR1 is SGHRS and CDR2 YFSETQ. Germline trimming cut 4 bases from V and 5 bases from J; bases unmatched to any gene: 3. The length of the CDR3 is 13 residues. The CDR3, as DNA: TGCGCCAGCAGCAGGACAGGGGCCGAGACCCAGTACTTC. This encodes CASSRTGAETQYF.

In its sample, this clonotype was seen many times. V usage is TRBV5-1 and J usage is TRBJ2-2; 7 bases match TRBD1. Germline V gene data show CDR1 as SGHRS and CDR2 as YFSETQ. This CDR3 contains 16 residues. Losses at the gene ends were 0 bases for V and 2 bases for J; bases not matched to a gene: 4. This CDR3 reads CASSLEGARNTGELFF. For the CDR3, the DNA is TGCGCCAGCAGCTTGGAGGGGGCTAGAAACACCGGGGAGCTGTTTTTT.

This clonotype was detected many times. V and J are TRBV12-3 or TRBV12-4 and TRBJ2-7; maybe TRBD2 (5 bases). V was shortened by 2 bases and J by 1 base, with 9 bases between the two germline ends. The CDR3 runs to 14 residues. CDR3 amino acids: CASSLFSGSYEQYF. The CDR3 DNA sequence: TGTGCCAGCAGTTTATTTTCGGGGTCCTACGAGCAGTACTTC.

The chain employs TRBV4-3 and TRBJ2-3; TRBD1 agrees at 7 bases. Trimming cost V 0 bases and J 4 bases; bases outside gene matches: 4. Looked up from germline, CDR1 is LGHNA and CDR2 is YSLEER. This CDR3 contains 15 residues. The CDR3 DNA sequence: TGCGCCAGCAGCCAAGAGGGACAGCCCCCAGATACGCAGTATTTT. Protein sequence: CASSQEGQPPDTQYF.

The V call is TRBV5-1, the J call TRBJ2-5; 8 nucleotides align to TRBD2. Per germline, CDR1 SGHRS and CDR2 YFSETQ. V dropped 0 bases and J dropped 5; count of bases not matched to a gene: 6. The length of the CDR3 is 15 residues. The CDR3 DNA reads TGCGCCAGCAGCTTGGATGGTCGGACTAGCGAGACCCAGTACTTC. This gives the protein CASSLDGRTSETQYF.

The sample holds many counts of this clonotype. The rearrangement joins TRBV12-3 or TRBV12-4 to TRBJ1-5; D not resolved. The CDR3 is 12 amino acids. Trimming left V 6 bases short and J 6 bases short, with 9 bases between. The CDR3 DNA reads TGTGCCAGCAGGTCGATGGGTCAGCCCCAGCATTTT. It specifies CASRSMGQPQHF.

The chain's CDR3 is CASSPSPQPYEQYF. In DNA, the CDR3 is TGTGCCAGCAGCCCTAGCCCGCAGCCCTACGAGCAGTACTTC. This chain links TRBV7-3 with TRBJ2-7, with D perhaps TRBD2 (5 bases). Trimming took 5 bases from V and 2 from J, leaving 13 bases between them. CDR1 is SGHTA and CDR2 is FQGTGA in the germline V gene. The CDR3 runs to 14 residues. Using reference TRBV7-3 and TRBJ2-7 for the parts outside the CDR3, the full variable domain is GAGVSQTPSNKVTEKGKYVELRCDPISGHTALYWYRQSLGQGPEFLIYFQGTGAADDSGLPNDRFFAVRPEGSVSTLKIQRTERGDSAVYLCASSPSPQPYEQYFGPGTRLTVT.

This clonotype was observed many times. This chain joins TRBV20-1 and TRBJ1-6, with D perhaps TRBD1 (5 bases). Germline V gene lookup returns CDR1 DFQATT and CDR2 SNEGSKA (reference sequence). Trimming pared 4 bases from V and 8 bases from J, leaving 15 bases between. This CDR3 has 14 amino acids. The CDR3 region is CSATLGQEYSPLHF. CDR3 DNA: TGCAGTGCTACCCTGGGGCAGGAATATTCACCCCTCCACTTT.

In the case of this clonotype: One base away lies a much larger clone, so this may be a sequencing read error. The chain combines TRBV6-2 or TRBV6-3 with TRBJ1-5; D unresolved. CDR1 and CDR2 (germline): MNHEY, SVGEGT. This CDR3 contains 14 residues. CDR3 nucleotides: TGTGCCCGCAGTGTTACCCCCGTGGAACAGCCCCAGCATTTT. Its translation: CARSVTPVEQPQHF.

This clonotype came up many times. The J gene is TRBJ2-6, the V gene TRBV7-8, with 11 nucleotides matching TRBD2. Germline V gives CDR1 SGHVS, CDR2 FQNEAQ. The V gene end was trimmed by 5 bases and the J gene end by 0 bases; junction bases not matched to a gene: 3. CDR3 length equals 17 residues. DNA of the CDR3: TGTGCCAGCAGCCCGGGACTAGCGGTCTCTGGGGCCAACGTCCTGACTTTC. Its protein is CASSPGLAVSGANVLTF.

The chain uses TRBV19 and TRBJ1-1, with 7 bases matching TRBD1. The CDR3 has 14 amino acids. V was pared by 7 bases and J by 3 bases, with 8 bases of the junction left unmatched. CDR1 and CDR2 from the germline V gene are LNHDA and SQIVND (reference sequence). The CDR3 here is CASTPTGIYTEAFF. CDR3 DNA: TGTGCCAGTACCCCGACAGGGATTTACACTGAAGCTTTCTTT.

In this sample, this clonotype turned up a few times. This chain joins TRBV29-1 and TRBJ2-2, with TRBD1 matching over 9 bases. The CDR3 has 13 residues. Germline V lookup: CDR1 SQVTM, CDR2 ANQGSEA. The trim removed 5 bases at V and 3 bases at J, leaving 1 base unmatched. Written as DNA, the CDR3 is TGCAGCGTTCGGACAGGGGACACCGGGGAGCTGTTTTTT. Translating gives CSVRTGDTGELFF.

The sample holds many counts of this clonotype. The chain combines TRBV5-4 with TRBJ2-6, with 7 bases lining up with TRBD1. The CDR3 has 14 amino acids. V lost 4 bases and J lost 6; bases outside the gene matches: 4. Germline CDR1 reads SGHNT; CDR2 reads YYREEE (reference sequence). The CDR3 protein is CASSLTGEANVLTF. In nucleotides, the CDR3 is TGTGCCAGCAGCCTAACAGGGGAGGCCAACGTCCTGACTTTC. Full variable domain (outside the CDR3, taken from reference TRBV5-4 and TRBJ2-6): ETGVTQSPTHLIKTRGQQVTLRCSSQSGHNTVSWYQQALGQGPQFIFQYYREEENGRGNFPPRFSGLQFPNYSSELNVNALELDDSALYLCASSLTGEANVLTFGAGSRLTVL.

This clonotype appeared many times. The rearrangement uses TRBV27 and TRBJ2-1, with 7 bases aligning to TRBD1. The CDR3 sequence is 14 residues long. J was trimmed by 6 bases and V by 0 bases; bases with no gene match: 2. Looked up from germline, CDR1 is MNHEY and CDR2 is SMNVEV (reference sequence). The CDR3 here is CASSLSGTVNEQFF. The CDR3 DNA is TGTGCCAGCAGTTTATCGGGGACAGTCAATGAGCAGTTCTTC.

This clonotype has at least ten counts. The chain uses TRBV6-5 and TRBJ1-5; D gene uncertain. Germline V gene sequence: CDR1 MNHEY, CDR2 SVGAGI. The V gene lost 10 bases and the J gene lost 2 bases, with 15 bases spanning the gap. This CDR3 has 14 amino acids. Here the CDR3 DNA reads TGTGCCACAAGGGAGGGAATCGGCAATCAGCCCCAGCATTTT. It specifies CATREGIGNQPQHF.

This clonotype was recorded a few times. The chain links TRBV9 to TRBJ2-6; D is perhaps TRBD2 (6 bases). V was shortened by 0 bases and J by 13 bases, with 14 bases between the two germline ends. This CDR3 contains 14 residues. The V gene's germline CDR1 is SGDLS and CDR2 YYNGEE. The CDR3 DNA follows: TGTGCCAGCAGCGTAGGCCTGGACGGAGGGGTCCTGACTTTC. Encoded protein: CASSVGLDGGVLTF. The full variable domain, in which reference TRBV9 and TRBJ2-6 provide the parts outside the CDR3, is DSGVTQTPKHLITATGQRVTLRCSPRSGDLSVYWYQQSLDQGLQFLIQYYNGEERAKGNILERFSAQQFPDLHSELNLSSLELGDSALYFCASSVGLDGGVLTFGAGSRLTVL.

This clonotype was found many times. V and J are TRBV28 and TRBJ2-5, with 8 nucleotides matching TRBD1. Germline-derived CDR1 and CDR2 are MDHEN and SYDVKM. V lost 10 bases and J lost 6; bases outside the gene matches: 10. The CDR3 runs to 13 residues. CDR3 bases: TGTGCCACCACAGGGGGAGGCTTACAGACCCAGTACTTC. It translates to CATTGGGLQTQYF. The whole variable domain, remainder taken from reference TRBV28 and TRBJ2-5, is DVKVTQSSRYLVKRTGEKVFLECVQDMDHENMFWYRQDPGLGLRLIYFSYDVKMKEKGDIPEGYSVSREKKERFSLILESASTNQTSMYLCATTGGGLQTQYFGPGTRLLVL.

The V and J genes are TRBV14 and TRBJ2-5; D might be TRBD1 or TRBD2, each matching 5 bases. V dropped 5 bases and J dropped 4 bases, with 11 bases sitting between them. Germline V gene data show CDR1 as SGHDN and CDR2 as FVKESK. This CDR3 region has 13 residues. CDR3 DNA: TGTGCCAGCAGCTCCCTGGGGGTAGAGACCCAGTACTTC. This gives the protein CASSSLGVETQYF.

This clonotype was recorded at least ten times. The CDR3, as DNA: TGTGCCAGCAGCAGGGGACAGGGAGAGAATGAAAAACTGTTTTTT. This encodes CASSRGQGENEKLFF. V usage is TRBV5-4 and J usage is TRBJ1-4, with 9 bases matching TRBD1. The germline V gene encodes CDR1 SGHNT and CDR2 YYREEE (reference sequence). The CDR3 length is 15 residues. The ends lost 4 bases at V and 5 bases at J; junction bases unmatched: 6. Based on the CDR3 plus reference TRBV5-4 and TRBJ1-4, the full variable domain is ETGVTQSPTHLIKTRGQQVTLRCSSQSGHNTVSWYQQALGQGPQFIFQYYREEENGRGNFPPRFSGLQFPNYSSELNVNALELDDSALYLCASSRGQGENEKLFFGSGTQLSVL.

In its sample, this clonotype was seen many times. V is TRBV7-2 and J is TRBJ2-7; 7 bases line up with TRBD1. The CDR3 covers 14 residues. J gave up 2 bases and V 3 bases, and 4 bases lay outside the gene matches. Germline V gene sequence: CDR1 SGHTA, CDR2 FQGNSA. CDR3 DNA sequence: TGTGCCAGCAGCTTTGGGGACAGACCCTACGAGCAGTACTTC. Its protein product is CASSFGDRPYEQYF.

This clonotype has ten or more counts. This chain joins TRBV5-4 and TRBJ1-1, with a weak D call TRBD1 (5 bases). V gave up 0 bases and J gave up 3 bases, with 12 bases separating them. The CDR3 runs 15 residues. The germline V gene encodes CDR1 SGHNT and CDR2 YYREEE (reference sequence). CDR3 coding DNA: TGTGCCAGCAGCTTGGGAACAGGTCGGGACACTGAAGCTTTCTTT. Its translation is CASSLGTGRDTEAFF. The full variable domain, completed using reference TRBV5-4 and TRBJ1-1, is ETGVTQSPTHLIKTRGQQVTLRCSSQSGHNTVSWYQQALGQGPQFIFQYYREEENGRGNFPPRFSGLQFPNYSSELNVNALELDDSALYLCASSLGTGRDTEAFFGQGTRLTVV.

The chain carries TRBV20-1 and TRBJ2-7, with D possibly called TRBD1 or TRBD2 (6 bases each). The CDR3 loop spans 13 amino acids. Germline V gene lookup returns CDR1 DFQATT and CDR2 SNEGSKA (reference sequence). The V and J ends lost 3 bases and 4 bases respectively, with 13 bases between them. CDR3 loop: CSASWQGRYEQYF. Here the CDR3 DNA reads TGCAGTGCTAGCTGGCAGGGGAGGTACGAGCAGTACTTC.